This is a list of T cell receptor beta chains from one sample in a study of T cell responses to AZD1222 COVID-19 vaccine. Data came from immunoSEQ multiplex PCR; TCRdb stores just in-frame clones and leaves some out. In the table there are about 74,000 clones, roughly 90% of which are singletons. This material consisted of peripheral blood, taken 28 days after the second AZD1222 dose. The receptors shown here come from an adult who received the AZD1222 COVID-19 vaccine. The CDR3 runs from the conserved cysteine through the conserved F or W. A D gene is named only where the DNA matches it firmly. The size of a clone is reported for some rows only, either as once, few or many, or as a class for expanded clones.

J gene,D gene,V gene,clone size,CDR3 DNA,CDR3 protein
TRBJ2-2,NA,TRBV3-1/TRBV3-2,NA,TGTGCCAGCAGCCGCGACAACACCGGGGAGCTGTTTTTT,CASSRDNTGELFF
TRBJ2-3,NA,TRBV28,NA,TGTGCCAGCAGCTGGGGCTCAAGCACAGATACGCAGTATTTT,CASSWGSSTDTQYF
TRBJ2-1,NA,TRBV4-2,NA,TGTGCCAGCAGCCAGATGGGAGACCTCACCTACAATGAGCAGTTCTTC,CASSQMGDLTYNEQFF
TRBJ2-2,NA,TRBV10-3,NA,TGTGCCATCAGTGAATTCACCGGGGAGCTGTTTTTT,CAISEFTGELFF
TRBJ1-5,NA,TRBV7-2,NA,TGTGCCAGCAGCCAACTCACTCCCGGGACACCCAATCAGCCCCAGCATTTT,CASSQLTPGTPNQPQHF
TRBJ2-6,NA,TRBV6-6,NA,TGTGCCAGCAGTCTATCACCTGGGGCCAACGTCCTGACTTTC,CASSLSPGANVLTF
TRBJ2-1,TRBD1,TRBV19,NA,TGTGCCAGTAGCCCGGGACAGACATACAATGAGCAGTTCTTC,CASSPGQTYNEQFF
TRBJ2-7,TRBD2,TRBV11-2,NA,TGTGCCAGCAGCCCCGGGACTAGCGGGAGTTTCTACGAGCAGTACTTC,CASSPGTSGSFYEQYF
TRBJ1-5,TRBD1,TRBV6-5,NA,TGTGCCAGCAGCCTCACAGGGGGCCGGGGTCAGCCCCAGCATTTT,CASSLTGGRGQPQHF
TRBJ1-2,NA,TRBV5-8,NA,TGTGCCAGCAGCGCCCCCGGGACAAGGGGGTATGGCTACACCTTC,CASSAPGTRGYGYTF
TRBJ2-7,NA,TRBV7-2,NA,TGTGCCAGCAGCCCGGACGGATTCTACGAGCAGTACTTC,CASSPDGFYEQYF
TRBJ2-3,NA,TRBV7-2,NA,TGTGCCAGCAGCTTAGATCAGCGGGTCGCAGATACGCAGTATTTT,CASSLDQRVADTQYF
TRBJ2-1,TRBD2,TRBV30,NA,TGTGCCTGGAGTCGGGGCGGGGGGTACAATGAGCAGTTCTTC,CAWSRGGGYNEQFF
TRBJ1-1,NA,TRBV11-1,NA,TGTGCCAGCAGCTTAGGGCCGGGGGGCACTGAAGCTTTCTTT,CASSLGPGGTEAFF
TRBJ2-5,TRBD2,TRBV28,once,TGTGCCAGCAGTCGTGGCGGGGGAGGCCAAGAGACCCAGTACTTC,CASSRGGGGQETQYF
TRBJ2-5,NA,TRBV6-5,NA,TGTGCCAGCAGTTACGGGTCGGTTCAAGAGACCCAGTACTTC,CASSYGSVQETQYF
TRBJ1-1,TRBD1,TRBV5-8,NA,TGTGCCAGCAGCTTGCGGGACAGGGGACGGAACACTGAAGCTTTCTTT,CASSLRDRGRNTEAFF
TRBJ2-1,NA,TRBV29-1,NA,TGCAGCGTTGGTGGACTCAACTGGGAGCAGTTCTTC,CSVGGLNWEQFF
TRBJ2-7,TRBD2,TRBV7-2,NA,TGTGCCAGCAGCGCCCTAGCGGGAGACTACGAGCAGTACTTC,CASSALAGDYEQYF
TRBJ1-3,NA,TRBV7-3,NA,TGTGCCAGCAGCCTCGACAGCACATCTGGAAACACCATATATTTT,CASSLDSTSGNTIYF
TRBJ2-1,TRBD2,TRBV4-3,NA,TGCGCCAGCAGCCAAGAGGCTAGCGGCTCCTACAATGAGCAGTTCTTC,CASSQEASGSYNEQFF
TRBJ1-1,NA,TRBV7-2,once,TGTGCCAGCAGCCTCCTACAGGGGAACACTGAAGCTTTCTTT,CASSLLQGNTEAFF
TRBJ2-7,TRBD2,TRBV5-1,NA,TGCGCCAGCAGCATTCGACTAGCGGGAGACGAGCAGTACTTC,CASSIRLAGDEQYF
TRBJ2-7,NA,TRBV5-6,once,TGTGCCAGCAGCTCAGGGGGGCCCTACGAGCAGTACTTC,CASSSGGPYEQYF
TRBJ2-3,NA,TRBV7-3,NA,TGTGCCAGCAGCTTAACAGGGAGGACTAGCACAGATACGCAGTATTTT,CASSLTGRTSTDTQYF
TRBJ2-7,TRBD1,TRBV9,NA,TGTGCCAGCAGCGTAGGAGCAGGGACAGGGGCCCAAGAGCAGTACTTC,CASSVGAGTGAQEQYF
TRBJ2-1,NA,TRBV30,NA,TGTGCCTGGACGACCGGGACTTCCTCCTACAATGAGCAGTTCTTC,CAWTTGTSSYNEQFF
TRBJ2-1,TRBD2,TRBV6-6,once,TGTGCCAGCATCCTGAGACTAGCGGGAGTCAATGAGCAGTTCTTC,CASILRLAGVNEQFF
TRBJ2-5,NA,TRBV7-3,NA,TGTGCCAGCGGAGGGACACTCCAAGAGACCCAGTACTTC,CASGGTLQETQYF
TRBJ1-2,NA,TRBV7-9,NA,TGTGCCAGCAGCTTAAATCCGGGACAAGGAGCTAACTATGGCTACACCTTC,CASSLNPGQGANYGYTF
TRBJ2-5,NA,TRBV19,NA,TGTGCCAGTAGAGACGCTGGGGGGGCCACAGAGACCCAGTACTTC,CASRDAGGATETQYF
TRBJ2-7,NA,TRBV5-1,NA,TGCGCCAGCAGTCCTGAACTGAGCTCCTACGAGCAGTACTTC,CASSPELSSYEQYF
TRBJ2-7,TRBD1,TRBV3-1/TRBV3-2,NA,TGTGCCAGCAGCCAAGACCGAGGGACAGCTACCGCCTACGAGCAGTACTTC,CASSQDRGTATAYEQYF
TRBJ2-6,TRBD1,TRBV7-9,NA,TGTGCCAGCAGCTTAGGGTCCGGGACAGGGCTCGGAGGGGCCAACGTCCTGACTTTC,CASSLGSGTGLGGANVLTF
TRBJ1-2,NA,TRBV2,NA,TGTGCCAGCATTCCCACTGGAGGAAACTATGGCTACACCTTC,CASIPTGGNYGYTF
TRBJ1-6,TRBD1,TRBV30,NA,TGTGCCTGCGCGACAGGGATCAATTCACCCCTCCACTTT,CACATGINSPLHF
TRBJ1-6,NA,TRBV6-5,NA,TGTGCCAGCAGTTTAACAGGGAGTTCACCCCTCCACTTT,CASSLTGSSPLHF
TRBJ2-3,TRBD2,TRBV29-1,NA,TGCAGCGTCGCCCCGACTAGCAACAAGGGGGATACGCAGTATTTT,CSVAPTSNKGDTQYF
TRBJ2-5,NA,TRBV6-5,NA,TGTGCCAGCAGTTACGGTCTAGCGATCTCTGAGACCCAGTACTTC,CASSYGLAISETQYF
TRBJ2-1,NA,TRBV4-2,NA,TGTGCCAGCAGCCAAGCCGGGTCCGGGGTGGGAGTACACAATGAGCAGTTCTTC,CASSQAGSGVGVHNEQFF
TRBJ1-5,NA,TRBV5-4,NA,TGTGCCAGCAGCACGGACAGCAATCAGCCCCAGCATTTT,CASSTDSNQPQHF
TRBJ2-1,NA,TRBV7-9,NA,TGTGCCAGCAGCTTACCCCTACTCGCGGGGATCTACAATGAGCAGTTCTTC,CASSLPLLAGIYNEQFF
TRBJ2-7,TRBD2,TRBV27,NA,TGTGCCAGCAGTGCGCCATCTAGCGGGAGGACGTACGAGCAGTACTTC,CASSAPSSGRTYEQYF
TRBJ2-7,TRBD2,TRBV5-1,NA,TGCGCCAGCAGCCAGCGCGGGACTAGCGGGTCCGGCGAGCAGTACTTC,CASSQRGTSGSGEQYF
TRBJ2-3,NA,TRBV7-2,NA,TGTGCCAGCAGCTTAGGAGGTCGGCCAGATACGCAGTATTTT,CASSLGGRPDTQYF
TRBJ2-3,NA,TRBV21-1,NA,TGTGCCAGCAGCAAGACGGGGGCAGCTAGCACAGATACGCAGTATTTT,CASSKTGAASTDTQYF
TRBJ1-5,NA,TRBV27,once,TGTGCCAGCAGTTTAAGGGGCGACAGCAATCAGCCCCAGCATTTT,CASSLRGDSNQPQHF
TRBJ1-5,NA,TRBV7-6,once,TGTGCCAGCAGCTTAGCAGGGTCTCAGCCCCAGCATTTT,CASSLAGSQPQHF
TRBJ2-7,NA,TRBV5-5,NA,TGTGCCAGCAGCTTGACGCTCGAGGAGCAGTACTTC,CASSLTLEEQYF
TRBJ1-2,NA,TRBV5-4,NA,TGTGCCAGCAGCCCCCGGCAGGTATTAAACTATGGCTACACCTTC,CASSPRQVLNYGYTF
TRBJ2-1,TRBD2,TRBV28,NA,TGTGCCAGCAGCTACTCCGGGACTAGCGGGTACAATGAGCAGTTCTTC,CASSYSGTSGYNEQFF